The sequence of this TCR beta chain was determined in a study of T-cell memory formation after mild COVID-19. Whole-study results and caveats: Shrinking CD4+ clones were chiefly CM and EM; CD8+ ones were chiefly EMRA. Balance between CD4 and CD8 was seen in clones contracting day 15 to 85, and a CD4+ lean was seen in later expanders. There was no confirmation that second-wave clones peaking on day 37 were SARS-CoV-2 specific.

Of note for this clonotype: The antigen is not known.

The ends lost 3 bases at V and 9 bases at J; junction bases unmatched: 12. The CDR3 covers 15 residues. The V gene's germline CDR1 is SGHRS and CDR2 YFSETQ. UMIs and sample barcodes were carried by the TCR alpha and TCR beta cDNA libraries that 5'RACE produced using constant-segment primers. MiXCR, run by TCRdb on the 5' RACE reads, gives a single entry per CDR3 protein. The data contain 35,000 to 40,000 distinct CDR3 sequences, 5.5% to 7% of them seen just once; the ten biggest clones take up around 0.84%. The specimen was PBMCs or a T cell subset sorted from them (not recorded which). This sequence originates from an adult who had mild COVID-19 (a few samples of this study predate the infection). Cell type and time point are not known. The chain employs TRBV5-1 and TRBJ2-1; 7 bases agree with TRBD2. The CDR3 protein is CASSSIGPPGGEQFF. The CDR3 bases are TGCGCCAGCAGCTCGATAGGACCGCCGGGGGGTGAGCAGTTCTTC.